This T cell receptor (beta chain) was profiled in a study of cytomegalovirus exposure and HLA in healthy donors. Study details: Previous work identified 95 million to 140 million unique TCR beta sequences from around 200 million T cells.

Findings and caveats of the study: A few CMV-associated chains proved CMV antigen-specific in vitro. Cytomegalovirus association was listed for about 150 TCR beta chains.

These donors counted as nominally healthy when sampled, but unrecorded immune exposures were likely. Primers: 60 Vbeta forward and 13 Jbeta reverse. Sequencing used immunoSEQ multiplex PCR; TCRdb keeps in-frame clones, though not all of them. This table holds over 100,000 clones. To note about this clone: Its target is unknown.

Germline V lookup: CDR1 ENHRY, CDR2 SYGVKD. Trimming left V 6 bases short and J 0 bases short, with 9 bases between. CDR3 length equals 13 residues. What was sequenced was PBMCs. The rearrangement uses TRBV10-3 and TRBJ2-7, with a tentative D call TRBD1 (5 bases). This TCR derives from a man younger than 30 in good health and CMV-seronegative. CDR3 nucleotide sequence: TGTGCCATCAGAGAGGACATCTCCTACGAGCAGTACTTC. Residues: CAIREDISYEQYF.